This T cell receptor (beta chain) was recorded in a study of blood T cell repertoires in COVID-19 (dated by TCRdb to between 2020 and 2021). Describing the broader study: The collaborator samples originated in the United States, Italy and Spain and spanned the acute and convalescent phases of COVID-19. The prospective study material was composed of cDNA or gDNA derived from T cells, B-cell-depleted T cells, or PBMCs. Subjects who had been exposed to COVID-19, were actively infected with it, or had recovered from it provided the deeply sampled blood TCRbeta repertoires that made up the dataset. A freely available public database, intended as a resource for researchers studying the immune response to SARS-CoV-2, is where the repertoires were released. Samples were obtained from the ongoing ImmuneRACE study (first 160 participants) and from over a thousand subjects provided by 6 global collaborators. A de-identified subject ID, COVID-19 status, age in years and sex were almost always included in the sample metadata. Where HLA class I and class II types were available, the types were taken from metadata supplied by the sample provider, not from assay-based typing. What the study reported, not specific to this receptor: The amount of clinical and demographic metadata varied by source and participant and was provided uncurated.

The immunoSEQ Assay, a bias-controlled multiplex PCR, was used to amplify TCRbeta CDR3 regions from genomic DNA. The published analysis was carried out like this. Within the assay, amplification of reference gene primers was used to estimate how many nucleated cells each sample contained. To quantify the absolute abundance of each unique TCRbeta CDR3 rearrangement, sequence reads were collapsed and filtered. For each sample, productive Simpson clonality was calculated as the square root of Simpson's diversity index across productive rearrangements. Not all clones reach the TCRdb copy of this immuneACCESS table, which keeps in-frame sequences only. Checked studies attribute under half of the gap to unresolved V genes and leave the rest unexplained. That table furnishes V, J and clone size, whereas the DNA furnished D and trimming. For this sample there are about 250,000 clones; less than 90% appear just once. Around 3% of the sample rests with the top ten.

Points on this clone: Its specific antigen is unknown. No much larger clonotype is one base removed from it; base qualities were not supplied.

Participants in the prospective study were aged roughly 18 to 100 years, lived in about two dozen United States geographic areas, and enrolled through a virtual design. In the prospective study, participants were assigned to cohorts based on the clinical history participants reported in a screening survey and a study questionnaire. Recovered participants in ImmuneRACE Cohort 3 were defined as having two consecutive negative NP/OP PCR tests, clearance from a healthcare professional, or resolution of symptoms. Mobile phlebotomists in the prospective study collected whole blood, serum and a nasopharyngeal or oropharyngeal swab from every participant. Participants in the prospective study had the option to provide additional blood draws and questionnaires over a 2-month period. Blood samples from the prospective study were shipped frozen or at room temperature prior to DNA extraction. Measured from the cysteine to the phenylalanine, the CDR3 is 15 residues long. The only DNA kept is the CDR3, 45 bases in frame from the first base. As encoded in the germline V gene (reference sequence), CDR1 is LGHDT while CDR2 is YNNKEL. Ends trimmed: V by 2 bases, J by 8 bases; bases unmatched to a gene: 9.

This sequence was found in a woman in her forties or fifties who had recovered from COVID-19. The chain links TRBV3-1 (or the pseudogene TRBV3-2) with TRBJ1-2; TRBD1 aligns with 9 central bases. Sequencing was done on a sample of PBMCs or T cells enriched from blood (not recorded which). The CDR3 here reads CASSQTRDRAQGYTF. The DNA sequence is TGTGCCAGCAGCCAAACCCGGGACAGGGCGCAGGGCTACACCTTC.